The 11 T cell receptor beta chains below all came from one sample that was sequenced in a study of beta chain features in type 1 diabetes. General study points: Type 1 diabetes patients had TCRB CDR3s that were shorter (moderately but significantly so) in all four CD4+ subsets.

The entirety of the isolated RNA underwent reverse transcription, so expressed TCRB transcripts were sequenced. The repertoire was sequenced with immunoSEQ multiplex PCR; TCRdb's copy has only in-frame clones and lacks some. The sample consists of about 340,000 clones, roughly 13% of them appearing once. No cognate antigen is known for these TCRs. Sequences were obtained from naive CD4+ T cells from blood. The receptors were gathered from a woman younger than 35 with type 1 diabetes.

This clone has only a few counts. The rearrangement joins TRBV14 to TRBJ1-2; no clear D. Germline assignment: CDR1 SGHDN and CDR2 FVKESK. The ends were cut back, 4 bases at V and 4 bases at J, with 13 bases in the middle. The length of the CDR3 is 14 residues. In DNA form, the CDR3 reads TGTGCCAGCAGCCCCGCTGCTGGGCTCTATGGCTACACCTTC. This gives the protein CASSPAAGLYGYTF.

This clone was seen a handful of times. V is TRBV18 and J is TRBJ2-6, with a tentative D call TRBD1 (5 bases). CDR3 length equals 15 residues. V shed 6 bases and J shed 2 bases, with 11 bases lying between them. CDR1 and CDR2 (germline): KGHSH, LQKENI. The chain's CDR3 is CASSERGTGANVLTF. The CDR3 DNA follows: TGTGCCAGCTCGGAAAGGGGCACTGGGGCCAACGTCCTGACTTTC. Full variable domain (outside the CDR3, taken from reference TRBV18 and TRBJ2-6): NAGVMQNPRHLVRRRGQEARLRCSPMKGHSHVYWYRQLPEEGLKFMVYLQKENIIDESGMPKERFSAEFPKEGPSILRIQQVVRGDSAAYFCASSERGTGANVLTFGAGSRLTVL.

This clone was detected only a few times. The rearrangement joins TRBV7-9 to TRBJ2-1; D perhaps matches TRBD2 (6 bases). Between the trimmed V and J ends, which lost 1 base and 2 bases, there was a span of 9 bases. CDR1 and CDR2 from the germline V gene are SEHNR and FQNEAQ (reference sequence). The CDR3 sequence is 15 residues long. Here the CDR3 DNA reads TGTGCCAGCAGCTTAGGGGCTAGCGCCTACAATGAGCAGTTCTTC. Translated, it gives CASSLGASAYNEQFF.

V and J are TRBV11-2 and TRBJ2-5; no reliable D call. Germline V gives CDR1 SGHAT, CDR2 FQNNGV. V lost 5 bases to trimming and J lost 4 bases, with 14 bases between them. The CDR3 has 14 residues. The CDR3 DNA is TGTGCCAGCAGCCCGCAATTTGGGCGAGAGACCCAGTACTTC. Amino acid sequence: CASSPQFGRETQYF.

The chain recombines TRBV12-5 with TRBJ2-1; 7 bases line up with TRBD1. CDR3 length equals 15 residues. The germline V gene has CDR1 LGHNT and CDR2 FRNRAP. V shed 6 bases, J shed 4 bases, and the junction held 9 bases outside the gene matches. Here the CDR3 reads CASGFGTVPYNEQFF. The CDR3 DNA follows: TGTGCTAGTGGGTTCGGGACAGTCCCTTACAATGAGCAGTTCTTC. Using reference TRBV12-5 and TRBJ2-1 for the parts outside the CDR3, the full variable domain is DARVTQTPRHKVTEMGQEVTMRCQPILGHNTVFWYRQTMMQGLELLAYFRNRAPLDDSGMPKDRFSAEMPDATLATLKIQPSEPRDSAVYFCASGFGTVPYNEQFFGPGTRLTVL.

The chain employs TRBV2 and TRBJ1-5; D remains unclear. V shed 8 bases and J shed 7 bases, with 15 bases lying between them. CDR1 is SNHLY, CDR2 FYNNEI, per germline. This CDR3 spans 13 amino acids. CDR3 residues: CASGYEGTQPQHF. The CDR3 DNA sequence: TGTGCCAGCGGGTACGAGGGTACCCAGCCCCAGCATTTT.

The V and J genes are TRBV12-5 and TRBJ2-3; 13 nucleotides align to TRBD2. This CDR3 is built from 18 residues. The germline V gene has CDR1 LGHNT and CDR2 FRNRAP. With 4 bases clipped from V and 2 bases from J, the junction kept 9 bases outside the gene matches. The CDR3 loop reads CASGSRLAGGKLTDTQYF. The DNA for the CDR3 is TGTGCTAGTGGTTCCAGACTAGCGGGAGGAAAACTCACAGATACGCAGTATTTT.

The chain links TRBV2 to TRBJ2-1, with 7 bases fitting TRBD1. CDR3 length equals 15 residues. Germline trimming cut 3 bases from V and 8 bases from J; bases unmatched to any gene: 10. Per the germline V gene, CDR1 is SNHLY and CDR2 is FYNNEI. The CDR3 loop reads CASSDQVRGIDEQFF. The CDR3 bases are TGTGCCAGCAGTGACCAAGTCAGGGGGATCGATGAGCAGTTCTTC.

This chain connects TRBV7-2 to TRBJ2-3, with D possibly matching TRBD2 (5 bases). Looked up from germline, CDR1 is SGHTA and CDR2 is FQGNSA. Trimming took 3 bases from V and 5 from J, leaving 12 bases between them. CDR3 length: 14 amino acids. The CDR3 DNA follows: TGTGCCAGCAGCTTCGACGGGATGGGAGATACGCAGTATTTT. This translates into CASSFDGMGDTQYF. Drawing the rest from reference TRBV7-2 and TRBJ2-3, the complete variable domain is GAGVSQSPSNKVTEKGKDVELRCDPISGHTALYWYRQSLGQGLEFLIYFQGNSAPDKSGLPSDRFSAERTGGSVSTLTIQRTQQEDSAVYLCASSFDGMGDTQYFGPGTRLTVL.

The V call is TRBV29-1, the J call TRBJ2-1; D perhaps matches TRBD1 (5 bases). Trimming left V 3 bases short and J 8 bases short, with 8 bases between. From germline, CDR1 is SQVTM and CDR2 ANQGSEA. This CDR3 comprises 11 residues. The CDR3 is CSVEGHYEQFF. CDR3 DNA sequence: TGCAGCGTTGAGGGGCACTATGAGCAGTTCTTC.

This clone occurred a few times. The chain recombines TRBV29-1 with TRBJ2-7; the match to TRBD2 covers 7 bases. Germline CDR1 SQVTM, CDR2 ANQGSEA. The CDR3 contains 14 residues. V shed 1 base, J shed 7 bases, and the junction held 10 bases outside the gene matches. The CDR3 DNA sequence: TGCAGCGTTGAAGGGAGACTAGCTCGGGGGGAGCAGTACTTC. Its translation is CSVEGRLARGEQYF.